The 21 T cell receptor beta chains given below trace back to one sample, sequenced in a study of T cells expressing NK-cell markers. Reanalyzing the 5' RACE reads, TCRdb keeps one entry per CDR3 protein, without DNA. The sample data list about 390,000 distinct CDR3 sequences. The sequenced material came from blood T cells: a sorted CD56 or NKG2C T cell subset, CD4+ or CD8+ T cells, or bulk PBMC T cells (not recorded which). All receptors come from a woman in her forties or fifties in good health.

This chain links TRBV2 with TRBJ2-5; no DNA is available, so the TRBD1 call from TCRdb remains unchecked. Germline V lookup: CDR1 SNHLY, CDR2 FYNNEI. This CDR3 is 15 amino acids long. The CDR3 here is CASSLGQGRQETQYF.

The chain joins TRBV10-3 to TRBJ2-2; absent DNA, TCRdb's TRBD1 call cannot be checked. The CDR3 is made up of 15 amino acids. Germline V gives CDR1 ENHRY, CDR2 SYGVKD. This CDR3 reads CAISTGWENTGELFF.

This chain joins TRBV12-3 or TRBV12-4 and TRBJ2-7; as DNA is missing, the TRBD1 call by TCRdb cannot be tested. CDR3 size: 14 residues. Here the CDR3 reads CASSPGRKTREQYF.

The rearrangement joins TRBV6-1 to TRBJ1-2; TCRdb's assignment of TRBD1 cannot be checked, as there is no DNA. The CDR3 extends over 14 amino acids. In germline, CDR1 is MNHNS, CDR2 SASEGT. The CDR3 is CASSFPGTYGGYTF.

The CDR3 sequence: CASRGIDNEQFF. The genes are TRBV12-3 or TRBV12-4 and TRBJ2-1. The CDR3 consists of 12 residues.

V and J are TRBV5-1 and TRBJ1-2; no DNA is available, so the TRBD1 call from TCRdb remains unchecked. The germline V gene encodes CDR1 SGHRS and CDR2 YFSETQ. The CDR3 runs to 13 residues. The CDR3 sequence is CASSFGDTYGYTF.

The chain has TRBV5-4 and TRBJ2-3; TCRdb calls TRBD2, which cannot be checked without DNA. From germline, CDR1 is SGHNT and CDR2 YYREEE (reference sequence). CDR3 size: 17 residues. Here the CDR3 reads CASSLEWSGGATDTQYF.

V gene TRBV10-2 combines with J gene TRBJ2-3; there is no DNA to check the TCRdb D call of TRBD2. The CDR3 is 16 residues long. Looked up from germline, CDR1 is WSHSY and CDR2 is SAAADI. The CDR3 region is CASSGGLASSTDTQYF.

This sequence joins TRBV5-1 and TRBJ2-7; TCRdb's D gene call, TRBD1, goes unchecked for lack of DNA. The CDR3 totals 18 residues. Germline CDR1 reads SGHRS; CDR2 reads YFSETQ. Here the CDR3 reads CASSWGGTGALGNYEQYF.

The rearrangement uses TRBV12-3 or TRBV12-4 and TRBJ2-1; TCRdb picks TRBD2, but there is no DNA to check that call. This CDR3 has 13 residues. CDR3 residues: CASRDSRGWWQFF.

V and J are TRBV6-4 and TRBJ2-2. CDR1 is MRHNA and CDR2 is SNTAGT in the germline V gene. The CDR3 totals 15 residues. The CDR3 protein is CASSVLAGSTGELFF.

V usage is TRBV7-9 and J usage is TRBJ2-2; TCRdb's D call, TRBD1, is unchecked because there is no DNA. CDR3 size: 14 residues. Germline CDR1 reads SEHNR; CDR2 reads FQNEAQ (reference sequence). CDR3 amino acids: CASTPGRNTGELFF.

The CDR3: CASSKPGQTANVLTF. The V gene is TRBV28, the J gene TRBJ2-6; as DNA is missing, the TRBD1 call by TCRdb cannot be tested. Germline V gene data show CDR1 as MDHEN and CDR2 as SYDVKM. CDR3 length equals 15 residues.

J is TRBJ2-3 and V is TRBV7-8; the D gene TCRdb calls, TRBD1, cannot be checked with no DNA. CDR1 is SGHVS, CDR2 FQNEAQ, per germline. The CDR3 sequence is 14 residues long. The CDR3 sequence: CASRQGRGKDTQYF.

The V call is TRBV5-1, the J call TRBJ2-1. Looked up from germline, CDR1 is SGHRS and CDR2 is YFSETQ. CDR3 length: 14 amino acids. The CDR3 protein is CASSLGPKINEQFF.

The rearrangement links TRBV12-3 or TRBV12-4 to TRBJ2-2; TCRdb's D gene call, TRBD2, goes unchecked for lack of DNA. This CDR3 contains 14 residues. This CDR3 is CASSGTGLVGELFF.

The CDR3 here is CASGGRENSPLHF. This chain links TRBV3-1 with TRBJ1-6. Germline CDR1 is LGHDT and CDR2 is YNNKEL (reference sequence). The CDR3 has 13 amino acids.

V gene TRBV5-1 combines with J gene TRBJ2-1; the D call from TCRdb, TRBD1, cannot be confirmed without DNA. The CDR3 extends over 16 amino acids. Germline V gene sequence: CDR1 SGHRS, CDR2 YFSETQ. The CDR3 spells CASSPLDRGLYNEQFF.

V gene TRBV5-1 combines with J gene TRBJ1-2; TCRdb names TRBD1, which stays unverified in the absence of DNA. The CDR3 length is 14 residues. Germline assignment: CDR1 SGHRS and CDR2 YFSETQ. CDR3 loop: CASSLVGDAYGYTF.

The chain recombines TRBV5-1 with TRBJ2-7; TCRdb picks TRBD2, but there is no DNA to check that call. The CDR3 is made up of 14 amino acids. CDR1 SGHRS and CDR2 YFSETQ come from the germline V gene. The CDR3 reads CASSPRTGTYEQYF.

The chain links TRBV6-5 to TRBJ2-2; TCRdb gives TRBD2 as the D gene, but with no DNA this cannot be confirmed. The CDR3 spans 17 residues. Per the germline V gene, CDR1 is MNHEY and CDR2 is SVGAGI. This CDR3 is CASSYWFGRTNTGELFF.